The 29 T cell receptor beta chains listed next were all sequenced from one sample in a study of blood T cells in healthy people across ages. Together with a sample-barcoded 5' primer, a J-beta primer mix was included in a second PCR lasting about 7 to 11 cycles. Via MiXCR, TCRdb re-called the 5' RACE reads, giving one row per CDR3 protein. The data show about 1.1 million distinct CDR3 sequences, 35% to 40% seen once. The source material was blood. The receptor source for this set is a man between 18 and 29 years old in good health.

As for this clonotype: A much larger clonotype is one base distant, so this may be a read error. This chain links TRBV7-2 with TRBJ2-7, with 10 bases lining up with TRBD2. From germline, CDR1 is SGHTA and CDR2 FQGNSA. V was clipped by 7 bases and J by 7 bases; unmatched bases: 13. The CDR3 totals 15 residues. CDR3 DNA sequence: TGTGCCAGCACCATACTAGCGGGGATCTACAATGAGCAGTACTTC. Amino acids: CASTILAGIYNEQYF.

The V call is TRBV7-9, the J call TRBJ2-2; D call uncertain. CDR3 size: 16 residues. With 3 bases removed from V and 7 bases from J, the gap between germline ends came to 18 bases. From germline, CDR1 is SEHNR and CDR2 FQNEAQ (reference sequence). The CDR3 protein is CASSFAAPSMGGELFF. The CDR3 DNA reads TGTGCCAGCAGCTTCGCCGCCCCCTCTATGGGCGGGGAGCTGTTTTTT.

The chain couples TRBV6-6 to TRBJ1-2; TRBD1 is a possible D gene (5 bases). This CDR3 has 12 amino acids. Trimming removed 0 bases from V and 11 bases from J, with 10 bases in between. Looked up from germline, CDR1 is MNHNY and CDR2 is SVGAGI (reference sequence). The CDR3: CASSYSGTHYTF. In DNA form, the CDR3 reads TGTGCCAGCAGTTACTCCGGGACTCATTACACCTTC.

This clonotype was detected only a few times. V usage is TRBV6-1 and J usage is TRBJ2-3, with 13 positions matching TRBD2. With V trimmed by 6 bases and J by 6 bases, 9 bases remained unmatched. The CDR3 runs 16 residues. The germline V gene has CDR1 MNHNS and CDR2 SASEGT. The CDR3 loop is CASSSGLAGLGDTQYF. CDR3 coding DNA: TGTGCCAGCAGCTCGGGACTAGCGGGGTTGGGTGATACGCAGTATTTT.

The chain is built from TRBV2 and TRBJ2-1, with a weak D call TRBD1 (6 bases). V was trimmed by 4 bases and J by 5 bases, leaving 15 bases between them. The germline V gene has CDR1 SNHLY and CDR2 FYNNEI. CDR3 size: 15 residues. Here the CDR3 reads CASSGNRDTHNEQFF. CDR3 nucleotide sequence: TGTGCCAGCAGTGGGAACCGGGACACCCACAATGAGCAGTTCTTC.

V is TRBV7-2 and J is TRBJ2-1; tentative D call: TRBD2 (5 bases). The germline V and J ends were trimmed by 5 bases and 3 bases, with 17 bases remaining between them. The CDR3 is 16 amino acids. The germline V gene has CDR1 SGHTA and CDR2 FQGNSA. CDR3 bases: TGTGCCAGCAGCCCTTCCTGGGAGTGGGGCTACAATGAGCAGTTCTTC. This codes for CASSPSWEWGYNEQFF.

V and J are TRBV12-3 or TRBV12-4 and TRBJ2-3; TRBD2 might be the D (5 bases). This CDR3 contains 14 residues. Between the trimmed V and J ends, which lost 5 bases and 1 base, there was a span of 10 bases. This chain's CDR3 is CASSNHGGTDTQYF. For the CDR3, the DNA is TGTGCCAGCAGTAATCACGGGGGCACAGATACGCAGTATTTT.

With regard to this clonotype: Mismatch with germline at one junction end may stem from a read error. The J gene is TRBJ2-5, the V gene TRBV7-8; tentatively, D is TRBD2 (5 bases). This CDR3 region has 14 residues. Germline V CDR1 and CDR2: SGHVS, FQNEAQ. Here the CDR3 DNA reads TGTGCCAGCAGCTTAGTGATGAGGGAAGAGACCCGGTACTTC. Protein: CASSLVMREETRYF.

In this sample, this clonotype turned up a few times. CDR3 in DNA: TGTGCCAGCAGCGTAGAAGGTCTAGCGGGTCTTGGGAATGAGCAGTTCTTC. This gives the protein CASSVEGLAGLGNEQFF. This chain joins TRBV9 and TRBJ2-1; 8 bases fit TRBD2. The CDR3 runs 17 residues. The germline gives CDR1 SGDLS, CDR2 YYNGEE. With 0 bases clipped from V and 7 bases from J, the junction kept 12 bases outside the gene matches.

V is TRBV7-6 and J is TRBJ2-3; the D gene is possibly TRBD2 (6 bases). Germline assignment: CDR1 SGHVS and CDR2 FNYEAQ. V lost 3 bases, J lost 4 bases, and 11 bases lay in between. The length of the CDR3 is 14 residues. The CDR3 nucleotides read TGTGCCAGCAGCTTCGGGACTTCGTCAGATACGCAGTATTTT. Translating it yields CASSFGTSSDTQYF.

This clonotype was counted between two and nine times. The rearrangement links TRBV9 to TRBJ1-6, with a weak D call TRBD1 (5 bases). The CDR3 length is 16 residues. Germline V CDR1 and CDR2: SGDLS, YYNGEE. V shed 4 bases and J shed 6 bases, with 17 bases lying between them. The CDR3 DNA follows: TGTGCCAGCAGCTCCTCTTGGTCAGGGCTTAATTCACCCCTCCACTTT. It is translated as CASSSSWSGLNSPLHF.

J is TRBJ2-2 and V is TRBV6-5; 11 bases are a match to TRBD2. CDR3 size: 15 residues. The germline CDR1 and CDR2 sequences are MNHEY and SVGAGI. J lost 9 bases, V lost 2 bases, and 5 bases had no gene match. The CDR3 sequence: CASSYLSGGARELFF. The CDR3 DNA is TGTGCCAGCAGTTACCTTAGCGGGGGGGCGAGGGAGCTGTTTTTT.

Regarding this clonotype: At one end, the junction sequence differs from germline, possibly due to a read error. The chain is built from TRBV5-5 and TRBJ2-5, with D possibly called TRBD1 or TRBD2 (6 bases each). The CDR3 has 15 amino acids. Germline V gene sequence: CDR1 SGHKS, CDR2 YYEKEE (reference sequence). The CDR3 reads CASILVGGYQETQYF. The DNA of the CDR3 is TGTGCCAGCATCTTGGTAGGGGGGTACCAAGAGACCCAGTACTTC.

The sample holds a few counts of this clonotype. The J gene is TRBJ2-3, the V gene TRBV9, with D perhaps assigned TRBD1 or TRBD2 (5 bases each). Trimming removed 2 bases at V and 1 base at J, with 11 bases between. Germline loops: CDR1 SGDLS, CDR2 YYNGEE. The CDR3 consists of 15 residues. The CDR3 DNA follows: TGTGCCAGCAGCGTGGGGGAATGGGGCACAGATACGCAGTATTTT. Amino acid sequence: CASSVGEWGTDTQYF.

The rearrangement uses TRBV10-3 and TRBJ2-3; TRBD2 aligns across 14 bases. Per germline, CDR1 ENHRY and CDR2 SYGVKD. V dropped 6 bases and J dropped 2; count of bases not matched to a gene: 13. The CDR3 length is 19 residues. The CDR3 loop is CAISPTSGGAKVLTDTQYF. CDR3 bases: TGTGCCATCAGCCCGACTAGCGGGGGGGCAAAAGTCCTCACAGATACGCAGTATTTT.

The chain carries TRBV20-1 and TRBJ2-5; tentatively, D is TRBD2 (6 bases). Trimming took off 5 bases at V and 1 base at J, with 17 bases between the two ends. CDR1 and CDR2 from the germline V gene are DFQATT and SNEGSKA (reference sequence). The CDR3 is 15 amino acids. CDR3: CSASHSGNVQETQYF. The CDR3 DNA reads TGCAGTGCTTCCCATAGCGGAAATGTCCAAGAGACCCAGTACTTC.

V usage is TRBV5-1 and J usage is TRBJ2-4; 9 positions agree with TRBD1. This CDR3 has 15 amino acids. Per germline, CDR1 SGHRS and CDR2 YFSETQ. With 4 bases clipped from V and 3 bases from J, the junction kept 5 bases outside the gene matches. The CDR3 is CASSPGTGNKNIQYF. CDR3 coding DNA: TGCGCCAGCAGCCCCGGGACAGGGAACAAAAACATTCAGTACTTC.

CDR3 DNA: TGTGCCAGCAGCCAAGATAAACTAGCGGCAGATACGCAGTATTTT. Translated, it gives CASSQDKLAADTQYF. The gene calls are TRBV3-1 and TRBJ2-3; 8 nucleotides agree with TRBD2. Germline V gene data show CDR1 as LGHDT and CDR2 as YNNKEL (reference sequence). The CDR3 has 15 residues. After removal of 0 bases from V and 4 bases from J, the junction contained 3 bases not matched to a gene.

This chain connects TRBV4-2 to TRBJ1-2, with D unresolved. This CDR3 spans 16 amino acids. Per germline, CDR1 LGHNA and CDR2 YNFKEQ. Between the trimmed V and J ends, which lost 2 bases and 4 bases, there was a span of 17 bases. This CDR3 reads CASSQTDPLTRYGYTF. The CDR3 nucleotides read TGTGCCAGCAGCCAAACCGACCCCCTGACGCGCTATGGCTACACCTTC.

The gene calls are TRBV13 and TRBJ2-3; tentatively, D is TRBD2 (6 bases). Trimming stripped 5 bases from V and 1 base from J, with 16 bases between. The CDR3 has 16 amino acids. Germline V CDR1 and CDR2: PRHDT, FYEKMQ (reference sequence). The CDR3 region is CASSLASGVGTDTQYF. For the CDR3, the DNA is TGTGCCAGCAGCCTAGCATCGGGGGTGGGCACAGATACGCAGTATTTT.

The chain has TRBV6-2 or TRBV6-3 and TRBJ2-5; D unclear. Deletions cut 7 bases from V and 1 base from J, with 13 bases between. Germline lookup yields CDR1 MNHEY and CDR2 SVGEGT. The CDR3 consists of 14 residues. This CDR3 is CASIEDHSQETQYF. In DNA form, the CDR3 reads TGTGCCAGCATCGAGGACCACTCCCAAGAGACCCAGTACTTC.

CDR3 coding DNA: TGTGCCAGCAGCACCCAGGAGGGGGAGCTGTTTTTT. Translating gives CASSTQEGELFF. The chain employs TRBV7-9 and TRBJ2-2, with D unresolved. CDR3 size: 12 residues. Trimming stripped 5 bases from V and 8 bases from J, with 9 bases between. CDR1 is SEHNR and CDR2 is FQNEAQ in the germline V gene (reference sequence).

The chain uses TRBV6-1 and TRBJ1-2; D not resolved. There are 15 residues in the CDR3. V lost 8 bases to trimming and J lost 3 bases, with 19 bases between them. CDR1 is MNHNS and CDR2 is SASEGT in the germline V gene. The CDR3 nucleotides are TGTGCCAGCGGTGTTTTGTATCCGGGTCACTATGGCTACACCTTC. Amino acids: CASGVLYPGHYGYTF.

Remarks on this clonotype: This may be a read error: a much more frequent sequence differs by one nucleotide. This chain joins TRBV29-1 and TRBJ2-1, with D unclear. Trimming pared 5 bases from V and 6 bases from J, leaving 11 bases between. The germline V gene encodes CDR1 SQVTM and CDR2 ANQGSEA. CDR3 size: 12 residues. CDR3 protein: CSVRTQFNEQFF. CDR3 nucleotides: TGCAGCGTTCGGACCCAGTTCAATGAGCAGTTCTTC.

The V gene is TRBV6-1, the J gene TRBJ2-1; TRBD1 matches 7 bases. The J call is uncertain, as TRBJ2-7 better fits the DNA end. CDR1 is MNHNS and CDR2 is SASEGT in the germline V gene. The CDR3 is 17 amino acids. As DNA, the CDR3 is TGTGCCAGCAGTCGGGGACAGTTGAGGGGCTCCTACAATGAGCAGTACTTC. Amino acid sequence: CASSRGQLRGSYNEQYF.

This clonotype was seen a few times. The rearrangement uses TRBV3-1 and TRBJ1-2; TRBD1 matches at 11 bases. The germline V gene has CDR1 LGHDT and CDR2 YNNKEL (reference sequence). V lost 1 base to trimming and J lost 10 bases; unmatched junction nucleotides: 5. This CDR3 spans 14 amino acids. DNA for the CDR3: TGTGCCAGCAGCCAAGCCGGGACAGGGGGGGACTACACCTTC. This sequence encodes CASSQAGTGGDYTF.

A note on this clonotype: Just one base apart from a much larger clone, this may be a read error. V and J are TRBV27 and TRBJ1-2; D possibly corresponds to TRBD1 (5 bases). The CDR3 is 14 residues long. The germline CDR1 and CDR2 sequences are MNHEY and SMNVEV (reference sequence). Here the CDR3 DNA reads TGTGCCAGCAGTTTCTGGCAGGGAGGTCATGGCCACACCTTC. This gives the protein CASSFWQGGHGHTF.

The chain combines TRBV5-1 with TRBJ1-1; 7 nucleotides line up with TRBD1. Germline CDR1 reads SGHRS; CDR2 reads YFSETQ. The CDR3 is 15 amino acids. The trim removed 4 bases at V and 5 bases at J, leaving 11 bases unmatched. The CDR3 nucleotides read TGCGCCAGCAGCACACACCCCACAGGGGAGACTGAAGCTTTCTTT. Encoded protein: CASSTHPTGETEAFF.

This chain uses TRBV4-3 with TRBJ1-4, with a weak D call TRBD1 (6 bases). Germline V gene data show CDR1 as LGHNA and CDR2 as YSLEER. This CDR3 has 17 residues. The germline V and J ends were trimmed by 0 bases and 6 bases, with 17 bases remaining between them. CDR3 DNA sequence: TGCGCCAGCAGCCAAGAACGCTCAAAGACAGGATATGAAAAACTGTTTTTT. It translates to CASSQERSKTGYEKLFF.